These 2 T cell receptor beta chains originate from one sample sequenced in a study of blood T cells in healthy people across ages. Sample-barcoded 5' priming and a J-beta primer mix drove a second PCR of roughly 6 to 12 cycles. TCRdb fed the 5' RACE reads into MiXCR, producing one record per CDR3 protein. Here the sample spans over 300,000 distinct CDR3 sequences, roughly half being singletons. The sequenced sample was blood. Receptors originate from a man aged 60 to 69 in good health.

J is TRBJ1-2 and V is TRBV18, with D tentatively TRBD1 (6 bases). The germline V gene encodes CDR1 KGHSH and CDR2 LQKENI. V dropped 3 bases and J dropped 2 bases, with 10 bases sitting between them. The CDR3 extends over 14 amino acids. CDR3 DNA sequence: TGTGCCAGCTCACCCAACAGGGAGAACTATGGCTACACCTTC. This sequence encodes CASSPNRENYGYTF. Full variable domain (outside the CDR3, taken from reference TRBV18 and TRBJ1-2): NAGVMQNPRHLVRRRGQEARLRCSPMKGHSHVYWYRQLPEEGLKFMVYLQKENIIDESGMPKERFSAEFPKEGPSILRIQQVVRGDSAAYFCASSPNRENYGYTFGSGTRLTVV.

The rearrangement joins TRBV24-1 to TRBJ2-1; 16 nucleotides line up with TRBD2. The CDR3 length is 20 residues. In germline, CDR1 is KGHDR, CDR2 SFDVKD. V lost 0 bases and J lost 3; bases outside the gene matches: 7. Here the CDR3 reads CATSDLQTGLAGGGYNEQFF. CDR3 nucleotide sequence: TGTGCCACCAGTGATTTGCAAACGGGACTAGCGGGAGGGGGCTACAATGAGCAGTTCTTC.